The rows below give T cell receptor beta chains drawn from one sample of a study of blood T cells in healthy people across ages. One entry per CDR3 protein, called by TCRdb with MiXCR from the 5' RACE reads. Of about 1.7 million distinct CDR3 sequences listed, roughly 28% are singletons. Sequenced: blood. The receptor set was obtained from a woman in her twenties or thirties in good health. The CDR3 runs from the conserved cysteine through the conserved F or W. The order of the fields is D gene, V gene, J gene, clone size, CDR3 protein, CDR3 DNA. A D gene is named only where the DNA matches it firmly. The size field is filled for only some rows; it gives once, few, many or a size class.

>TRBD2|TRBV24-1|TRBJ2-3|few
CATSDTSTGTRRHHQYF
TGTGCCACCAGTGATACCTCGACCGGGACTAGAAGACACCACCAGTATTTT
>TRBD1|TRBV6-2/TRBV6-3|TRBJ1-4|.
CASRRAGQKNEKLFF
TGTGCCAGCAGAAGAGCGGGACAGAAGAATGAAAAACTGTTTTTT
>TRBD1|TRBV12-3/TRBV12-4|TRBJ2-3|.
CASRPGQGLSTDAQYF
TGTGCCAGCAGGCCGGGACAGGGTCTAAGCACAGATGCGCAGTATTTT
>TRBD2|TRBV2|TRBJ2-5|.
CASRGLALETQYF
TGTGCCAGCAGAGGACTAGCGTTAGAGACCCAGTACTTC
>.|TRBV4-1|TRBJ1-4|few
CASSRTPQGTNEKLFF
TGCGCCAGCAGCCGCACCCCACAGGGAACTAATGAAAAACTGTTTTTT
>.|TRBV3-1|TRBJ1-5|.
CASSQDGRRNQPQHF
TGTGCCAGCAGCCAAGATGGACGGCGAAATCAGCCCCAGCATTTT
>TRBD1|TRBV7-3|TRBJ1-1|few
CASSPDRDQMNTEAFF
TGTGCCAGCAGCCCAGACAGGGATCAAATGAACACAGAAGCTTTCTTT
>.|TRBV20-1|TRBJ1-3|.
CSARGVNSGNTIYF
TGCAGTGCTAGAGGGGTGAACTCTGGAAACACCATATATTTT
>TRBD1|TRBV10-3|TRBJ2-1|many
CAISEAPGQGIGNEQFF
TGTGCCATCAGTGAGGCCCCGGGACAGGGTATTGGAAATGAGCAGTTCTTC
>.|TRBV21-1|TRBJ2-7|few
CASVRSFEQYF
TGTGCCAGCGTTCGTTCTTTCGAGCAGTACTTC
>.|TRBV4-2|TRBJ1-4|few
CASSQEGRPRPNEKLFF
TGTGCCAGCAGCCAAGAGGGGAGGCCGAGACCGAACGAAAAACTGTTTTTT
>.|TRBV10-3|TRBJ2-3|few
CAISEVRLRPAQYF
TGTGCCATCAGTGAGGTTCGACTTCGCCCGGCGCAGTATTTT
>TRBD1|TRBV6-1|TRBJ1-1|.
CASSEGQPRFVAFF
TGTGCCAGCAGTGAGGGACAGCCCCGGTTTGTAGCTTTCTTT
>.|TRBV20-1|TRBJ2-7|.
CSVPDSVSYEQYF
TGCAGTGTTCCCGACTCTGTCTCCTACGAGCAGTACTTC
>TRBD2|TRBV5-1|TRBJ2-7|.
CASSPRTSGPLYEQYF
TGCGCCAGCAGCCCGAGGACTAGCGGACCTCTCTACGAGCAGTACTTC
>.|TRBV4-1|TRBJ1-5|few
CASSQDQGDGGQPQHF
TGCGCCAGCAGCCAAGATCAAGGTGACGGGGGGCAGCCCCAGCATTTT
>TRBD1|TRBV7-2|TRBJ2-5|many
CASSSDRAQETQYF
TGTGCCAGCAGCTCTGACAGGGCCCAAGAGACCCAGTACTTC
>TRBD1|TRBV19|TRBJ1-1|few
CASSSRPGQGDTEAFF
TGTGCCAGTAGTTCTAGACCGGGACAGGGGGACACTGAAGCTTTCTTT
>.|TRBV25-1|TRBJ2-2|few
CASSEWVTNTGELFF
TGTGCCAGCAGTGAATGGGTGACAAACACCGGGGAGCTGTTTTTT
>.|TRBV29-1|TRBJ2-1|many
CSLRSRNEQFF
TGCAGCCTCCGGTCCAGGAATGAGCAGTTCTTC